This T cell receptor beta chain was recorded in a study of blood T cell repertoires in COVID-19. Participant-given clinical history determined each cohort assignment. This CDR3 has 15 residues. Germline V gives CDR1 SGDLS, CDR2 YYNGEE. The germline V and J ends were trimmed by 0 bases and 7 bases, with 14 bases remaining between them. Some clones are missing from TCRdb's copy, which holds only in-frame ones; the method was immunoSEQ multiplex PCR. The sample has roughly 58,000 clones, around 66% seen once. Sequenced sample: PBMCs or T cells enriched from blood (not recorded which). This TCR was sampled from a woman in her fifties or sixties who had been exposed to COVID-19. The gene calls are TRBV9 and TRBJ2-1; perhaps TRBD2 as D (5 bases). CDR3 nucleotides: TGTGCCAGCAGCGTAGGGGGATCGGGGATGAATGAGCAGTTCTTC. Translating it yields CASSVGGSGMNEQFF.